This TCR beta chain was captured in a study of OX40 agonist ivuxolimab in advanced cancers. About the full investigation: Ivuxolimab, which targeted the costimulatory receptor OX40 (CD134), was an agonistic, fully human IgG2 monoclonal antibody. Patients were allowed to have had prior anti-PD-1, anti-PD-L1 or anti-CTLA-4 therapy, and 30% to 40% of the dose-escalation patients had previously received checkpoint inhibitors. Partial responses occurred in three dose-escalation patients, of whom one had hepatocellular carcinoma and two had cutaneous melanoma. Among the 52 dose-escalation patients, around 20 had hepatocellular carcinoma, 15 or so melanoma, 9 renal cell carcinoma and 9 head and neck cancer. The point of sequencing TCRbeta in the periphery was to test whether ivuxolimab changed TCR sequence diversity and drove clonal T-cell expansion. A male proportion of roughly 85% and a mean age of 60 years, ranging from about 20 to 80, were recorded for the dose-escalation cohort. Intravenous ivuxolimab was administered to patients every 2 weeks at six dose levels: 0.01, 0.1, 0.3, 1.5, 3 and 10 mg/kg. The paper covers the monotherapy dose-escalation part of the phase I ivuxolimab trial, which included N of about 56 patients. The research as a whole found: At doses of 0.1 to 3.0 mg/kg, clonal expansion of both CD4+ and CD8+ blood T cells was observed from baseline to week 6. Low levels of normalized T-cell clonal expansion were also seen in some nonresponding patients. On average, CD8+ T cells showed more expanded clones than CD4+ T cells after ivuxolimab. Partial responders in the 0.1-3.0 mg/kg groups had among the lowest normalized peripheral clonal expansion, especially among CD8+ T cells. Antigen specificity was not determined for the clonally expanded peripheral T cells.

The trial excluded patients who had a history of autoimmune disease or were on systemic immunosuppression. In every dose cohort, peripheral blood was drawn for TCR sequencing at baseline, cycle 4 day 1, and cycle 7 day 1. Samples came from an open-label, multicenter, first-in-human phase I dose-escalation trial of ivuxolimab. Adults with locally advanced or metastatic melanoma, renal cell, hepatocellular, or head and neck squamous cell carcinoma were enrolled in the trial. Before TCR sequencing, CD4+ T cells and CD8+ T cells were sorted from peripheral blood as separate populations. In regard to this clone: Which antigen it targets is not known. Qualities for individual bases were not recorded, and no much larger clone is one base off.

Genomic DNA was extracted from sorted cells for sequencing of the TCRbeta CDR3 region. TCRbeta CDR3 regions were sequenced using the immunoSEQ Assay. The immuneACCESS repertoire file appears here via TCRdb, limited to in-frame rearrangements. These files lack a portion of the clones; in checked studies, under half of the deficit traces to unresolved V genes, and the cause of the others is not known. The sample includes 50,000 to 75,000 clones, with 86% observed a single time. The top ten clones comprise around 1.2% of the sample. Specimen: CD4+ or CD8+ T cells sorted from blood, collected in a trial of the OX40 agonist ivuxolimab. The sequence derives from an adult with an advanced solid tumor such as melanoma, head and neck, liver or kidney cancer.

The nucleotides read TGCGCCAGCAGCTTGCGCCCCCAAGAGACCCAGTACTTC. It codes for CASSLRPQETQYF. The rearrangement combines TRBV5-1 with TRBJ2-5, with the D gene uncertain. Trimming takes 1 base from V and 1 base from J, and the germline ends sit 5 bases apart. The cysteine opens and the phenylalanine closes a CDR3 of 13 amino acids. Only CDR3 DNA remains: 39 bases, in frame from the first base. Based on the germline V gene, the CDR1 and CDR2 sequences are SGHRS and YFSETQ. This CDR3, with the reference TRBV5-1 and TRBJ2-5 proteins standing in past its ends, gives the full variable domain KAGVTQTPRYLIKTRGQQVTLSCSPISGHRSVSWYQQTPGQGLQFLFEYFSETQRNKGNFPGRFSGRQFSNSRSEMNVSTLELGDSALYLCASSLRPQETQYFGPGTRLLVL.